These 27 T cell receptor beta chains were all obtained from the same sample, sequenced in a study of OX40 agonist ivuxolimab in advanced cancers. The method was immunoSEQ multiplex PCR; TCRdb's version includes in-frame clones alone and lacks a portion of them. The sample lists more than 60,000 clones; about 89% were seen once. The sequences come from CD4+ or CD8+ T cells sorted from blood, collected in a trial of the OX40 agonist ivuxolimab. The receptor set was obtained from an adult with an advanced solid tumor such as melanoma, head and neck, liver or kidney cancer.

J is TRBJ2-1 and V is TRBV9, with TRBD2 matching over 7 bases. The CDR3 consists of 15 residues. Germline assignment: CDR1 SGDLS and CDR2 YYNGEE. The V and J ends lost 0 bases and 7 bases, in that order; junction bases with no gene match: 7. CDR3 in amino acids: CASSVEASGINEQFF. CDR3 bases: TGTGCCAGCAGCGTAGAGGCTAGCGGTATTAATGAGCAGTTCTTC.

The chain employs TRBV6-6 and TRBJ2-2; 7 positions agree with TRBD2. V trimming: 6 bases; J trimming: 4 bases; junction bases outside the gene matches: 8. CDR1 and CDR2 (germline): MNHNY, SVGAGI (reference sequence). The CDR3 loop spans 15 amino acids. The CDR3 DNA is TGTGCCAGCAGCCCTACCTGGGGGGGCACCGGGGAGCTGTTTTTT. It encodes CASSPTWGGTGELFF.

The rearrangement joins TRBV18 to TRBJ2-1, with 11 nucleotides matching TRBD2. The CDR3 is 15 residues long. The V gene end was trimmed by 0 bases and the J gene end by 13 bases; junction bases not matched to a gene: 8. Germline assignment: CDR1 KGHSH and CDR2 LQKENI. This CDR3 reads CASSPPGLADLGQFF. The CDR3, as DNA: TGTGCCAGCTCACCACCGGGACTAGCGGACCTGGGCCAGTTCTTC. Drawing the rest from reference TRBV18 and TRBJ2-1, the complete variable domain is NAGVMQNPRHLVRRRGQEARLRCSPMKGHSHVYWYRQLPEEGLKFMVYLQKENIIDESGMPKERFSAEFPKEGPSILRIQQVVRGDSAAYFCASSPPGLADLGQFFGPGTRLTVL.

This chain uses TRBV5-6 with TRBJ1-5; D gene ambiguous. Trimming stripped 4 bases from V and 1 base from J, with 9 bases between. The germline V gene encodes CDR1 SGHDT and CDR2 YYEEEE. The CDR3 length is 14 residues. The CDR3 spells CASSHSYSNQPQHF. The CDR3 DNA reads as TGTGCCAGCAGCCACAGTTACAGCAATCAGCCCCAGCATTTT.

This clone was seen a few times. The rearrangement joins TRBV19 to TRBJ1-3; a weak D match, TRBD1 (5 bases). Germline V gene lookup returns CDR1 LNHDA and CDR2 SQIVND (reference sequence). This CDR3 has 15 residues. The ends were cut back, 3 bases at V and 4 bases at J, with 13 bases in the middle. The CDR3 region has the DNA TGTGCCAGTAGTATCTTCGAAGGGGACGGAAACACCATATATTTT. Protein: CASSIFEGDGNTIYF.

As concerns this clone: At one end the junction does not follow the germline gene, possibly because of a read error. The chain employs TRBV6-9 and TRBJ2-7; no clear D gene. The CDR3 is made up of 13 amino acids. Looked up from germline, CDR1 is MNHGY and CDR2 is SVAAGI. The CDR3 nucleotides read TGCGCCAGCAGTGAGTCTTTGGACTACGAGCAGTACTTC. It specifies CASSESLDYEQYF.

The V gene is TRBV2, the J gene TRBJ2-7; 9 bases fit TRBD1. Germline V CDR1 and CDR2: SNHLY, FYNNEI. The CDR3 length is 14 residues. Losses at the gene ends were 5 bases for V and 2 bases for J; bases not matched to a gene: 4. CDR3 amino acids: CASSRDRVTYEQYF. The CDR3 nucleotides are TGTGCCAGCAGTCGGGACAGGGTTACCTACGAGCAGTACTTC.

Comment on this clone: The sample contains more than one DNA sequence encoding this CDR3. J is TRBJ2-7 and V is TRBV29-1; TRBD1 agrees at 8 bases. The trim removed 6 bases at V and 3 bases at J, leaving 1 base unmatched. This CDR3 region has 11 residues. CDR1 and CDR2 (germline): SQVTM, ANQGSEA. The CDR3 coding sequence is TGCAGCGTGGGGACAGGCTACGAGCAGTACTTC. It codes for CSVGTGYEQYF.

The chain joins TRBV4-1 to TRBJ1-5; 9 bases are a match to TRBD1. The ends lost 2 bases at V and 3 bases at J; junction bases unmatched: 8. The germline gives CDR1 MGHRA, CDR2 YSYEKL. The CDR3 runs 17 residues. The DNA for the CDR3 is TGCGCCAGCAGCCAATTCCCGGGACAGGGAAACAATCAGCCCCAGCATTTT. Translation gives CASSQFPGQGNNQPQHF.

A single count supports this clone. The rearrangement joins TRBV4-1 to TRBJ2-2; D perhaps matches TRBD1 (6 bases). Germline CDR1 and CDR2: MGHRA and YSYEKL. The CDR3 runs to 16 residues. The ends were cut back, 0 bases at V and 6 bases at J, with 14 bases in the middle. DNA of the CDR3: TGCGCCAGCAGCCAAGATCTTACAGGGTTTTCCGGGGAGCTGTTTTTT. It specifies CASSQDLTGFSGELFF.

This chain's CDR3 is CASRQAQETQYF. DNA for the CDR3: TGTGCCAGCAGACAGGCCCAAGAGACCCAGTACTTC. The rearrangement uses TRBV28 and TRBJ2-5; possibly TRBD1 for D (5 bases). V was cut by 6 bases and J by 1 base, with 6 bases left in between. CDR1 and CDR2 (germline): MDHEN, SYDVKM. There are 12 residues in the CDR3.

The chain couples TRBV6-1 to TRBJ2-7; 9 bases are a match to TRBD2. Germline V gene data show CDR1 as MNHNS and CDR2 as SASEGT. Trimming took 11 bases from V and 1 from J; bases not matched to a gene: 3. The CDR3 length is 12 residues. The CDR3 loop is CAVAGVSYEQYF. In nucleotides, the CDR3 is TGTGCCGTAGCGGGAGTATCCTACGAGCAGTACTTC.

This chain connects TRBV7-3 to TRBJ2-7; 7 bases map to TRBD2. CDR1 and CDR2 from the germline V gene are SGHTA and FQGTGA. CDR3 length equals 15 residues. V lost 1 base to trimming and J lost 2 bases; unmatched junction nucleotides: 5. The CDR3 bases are TGTGCCAGCAGCTTAAGCGGGAGCGGGACCTACGAGCAGTACTTC. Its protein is CASSLSGSGTYEQYF.

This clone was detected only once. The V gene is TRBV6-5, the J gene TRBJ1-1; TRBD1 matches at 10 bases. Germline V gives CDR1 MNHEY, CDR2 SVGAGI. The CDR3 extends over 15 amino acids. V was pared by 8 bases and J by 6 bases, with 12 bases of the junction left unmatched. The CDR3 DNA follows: TGTGCCAGCCGAAAAACGACAGGGGGCTCGTCTGAAGCTTTCTTT. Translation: CASRKTTGGSSEAFF.

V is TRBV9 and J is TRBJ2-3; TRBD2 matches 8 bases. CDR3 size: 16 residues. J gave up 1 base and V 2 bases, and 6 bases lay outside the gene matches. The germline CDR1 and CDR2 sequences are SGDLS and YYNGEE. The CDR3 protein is CASSVGLGTGTDTQYF. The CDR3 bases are TGTGCCAGCAGCGTGGGACTAGGGACTGGCACAGATACGCAGTATTTT.

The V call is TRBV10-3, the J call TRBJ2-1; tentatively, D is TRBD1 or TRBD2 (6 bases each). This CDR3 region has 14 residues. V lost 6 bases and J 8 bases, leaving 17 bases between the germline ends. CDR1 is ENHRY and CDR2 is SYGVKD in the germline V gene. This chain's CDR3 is CAIRKGGAIDEQFF. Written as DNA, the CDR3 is TGTGCCATCAGAAAGGGGGGAGCAATCGATGAGCAGTTCTTC.

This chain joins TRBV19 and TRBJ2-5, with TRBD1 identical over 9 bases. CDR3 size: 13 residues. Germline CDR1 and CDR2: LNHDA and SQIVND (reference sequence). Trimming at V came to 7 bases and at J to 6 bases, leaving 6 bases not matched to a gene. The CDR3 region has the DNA TGTGCCAGTACCGGACAGGGGTTTCAGACCCAGTACTTC. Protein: CASTGQGFQTQYF.

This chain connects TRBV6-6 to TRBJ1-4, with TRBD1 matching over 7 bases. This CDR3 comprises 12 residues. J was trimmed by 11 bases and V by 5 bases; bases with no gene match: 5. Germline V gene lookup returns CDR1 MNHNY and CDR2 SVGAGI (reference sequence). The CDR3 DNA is TGTGCCAGCAGTCGAAAACAGGGGAAACTGTTTTTT. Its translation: CASSRKQGKLFF.

CDR3 DNA sequence: TGTGCCAGCAGTGAGCCCCGCTCTGGAAACACCATATATTTT. Amino acids: CASSEPRSGNTIYF. The chain joins TRBV2 to TRBJ1-3; no definite D call. Germline assignment: CDR1 SNHLY and CDR2 FYNNEI. The CDR3 is 14 residues long. The V end was cut by 3 bases, the J end by 0 bases, with 6 bases between.

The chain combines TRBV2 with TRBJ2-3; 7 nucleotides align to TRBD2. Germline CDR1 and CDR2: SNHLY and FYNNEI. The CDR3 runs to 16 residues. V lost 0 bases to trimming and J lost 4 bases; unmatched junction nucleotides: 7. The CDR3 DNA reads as TGTGCCAGCAGTGAAGCTCGCGGGAGCAAAGCAGATACGCAGTATTTT. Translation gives CASSEARGSKADTQYF.

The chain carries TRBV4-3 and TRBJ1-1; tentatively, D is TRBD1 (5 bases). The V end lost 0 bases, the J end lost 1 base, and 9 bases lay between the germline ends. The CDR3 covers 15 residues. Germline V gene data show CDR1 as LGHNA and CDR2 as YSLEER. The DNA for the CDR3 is TGCGCCAGCAGCCAAGATCTGGGGGAGAACACTGAAGCTTTCTTT. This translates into CASSQDLGENTEAFF.

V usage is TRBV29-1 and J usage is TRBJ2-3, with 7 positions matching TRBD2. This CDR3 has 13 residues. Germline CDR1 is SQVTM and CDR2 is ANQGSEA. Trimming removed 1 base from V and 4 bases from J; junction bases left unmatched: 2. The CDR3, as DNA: TGCAGCGTTGAAGTGGCGGGAGCAGATACGCAGTATTTT. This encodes CSVEVAGADTQYF.

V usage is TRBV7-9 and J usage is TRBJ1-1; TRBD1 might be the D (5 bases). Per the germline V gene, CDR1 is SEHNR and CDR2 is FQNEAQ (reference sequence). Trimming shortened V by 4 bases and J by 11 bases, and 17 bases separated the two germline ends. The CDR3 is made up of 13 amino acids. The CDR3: CASSSLGQMRAFF. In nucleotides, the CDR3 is TGTGCCAGCAGCTCTCTAGGACAAATGAGGGCTTTCTTT. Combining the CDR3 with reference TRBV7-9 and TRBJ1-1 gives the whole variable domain DTGVSQNPRHKITKRGQNVTFRCDPISEHNRLYWYRQTLGQGPEFLTYFQNEAQLEKSRLLSDRFSAERPKGSFSTLEIQRTEQGDSAMYLCASSSLGQMRAFFGQGTRLTVV.

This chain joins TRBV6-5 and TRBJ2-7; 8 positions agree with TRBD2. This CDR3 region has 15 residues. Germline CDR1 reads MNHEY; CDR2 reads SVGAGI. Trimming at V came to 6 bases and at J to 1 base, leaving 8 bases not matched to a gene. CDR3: CASRPLAGDSYEQYF. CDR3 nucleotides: TGTGCCAGCAGACCGCTAGCGGGTGATTCCTACGAGCAGTACTTC.

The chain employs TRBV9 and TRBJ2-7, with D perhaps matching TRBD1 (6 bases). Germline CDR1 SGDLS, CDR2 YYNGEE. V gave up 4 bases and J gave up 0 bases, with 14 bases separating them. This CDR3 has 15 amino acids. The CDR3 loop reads CASSSRDTSSYEQYF. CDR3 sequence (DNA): TGTGCCAGCAGCTCCCGGGACACGAGCTCCTACGAGCAGTACTTC. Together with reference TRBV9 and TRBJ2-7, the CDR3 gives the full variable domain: DSGVTQTPKHLITATGQRVTLRCSPRSGDLSVYWYQQSLDQGLQFLIQYYNGEERAKGNILERFSAQQFPDLHSELNLSSLELGDSALYFCASSSRDTSSYEQYFGPGTRLTVT.

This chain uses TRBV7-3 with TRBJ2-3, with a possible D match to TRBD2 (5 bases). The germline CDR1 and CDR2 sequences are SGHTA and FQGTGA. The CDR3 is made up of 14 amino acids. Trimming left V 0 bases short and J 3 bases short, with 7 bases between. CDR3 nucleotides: TGTGCCAGCAGCTTAACGGGCGGGACAGATACGCAGTATTTT. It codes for CASSLTGGTDTQYF.

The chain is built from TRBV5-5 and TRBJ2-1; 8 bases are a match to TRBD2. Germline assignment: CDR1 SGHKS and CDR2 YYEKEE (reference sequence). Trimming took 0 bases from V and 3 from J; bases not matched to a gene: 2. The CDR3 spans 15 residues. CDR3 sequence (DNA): TGTGCCAGCAGCTTGGGACTAGCGCTCTACAATGAGCAGTTCTTC. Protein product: CASSLGLALYNEQFF. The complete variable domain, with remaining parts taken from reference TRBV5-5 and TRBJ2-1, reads DAGVTQSPTHLIKTRGQQVTLRCSPISGHKSVSWYQQVLGQGPQFIFQYYEKEERGRGNFPDRFSARQFPNYSSELNVNALLLGDSALYLCASSLGLALYNEQFFGPGTRLTVL.